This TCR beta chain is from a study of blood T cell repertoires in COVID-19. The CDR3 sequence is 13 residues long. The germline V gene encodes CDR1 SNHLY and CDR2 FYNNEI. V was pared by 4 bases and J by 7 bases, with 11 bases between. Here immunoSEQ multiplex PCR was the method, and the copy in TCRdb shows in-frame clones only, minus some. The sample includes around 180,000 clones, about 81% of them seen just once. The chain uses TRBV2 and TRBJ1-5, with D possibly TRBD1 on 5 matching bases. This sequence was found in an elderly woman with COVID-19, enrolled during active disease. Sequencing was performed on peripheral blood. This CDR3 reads CASSAGSRQPQHF. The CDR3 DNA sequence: TGTGCCAGCAGTGCAGGGTCAAGACAGCCCCAGCATTTT. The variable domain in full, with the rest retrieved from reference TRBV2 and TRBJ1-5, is EPEVTQTPSHQVTQMGQEVILRCVPISNHLYFYWYRQILGQKVEFLVSFYNNEISEKSEIFDDQFSVERPDGSNFTLKIRSTKLEDSAMYFCASSAGSRQPQHFGDGTRLSIL.